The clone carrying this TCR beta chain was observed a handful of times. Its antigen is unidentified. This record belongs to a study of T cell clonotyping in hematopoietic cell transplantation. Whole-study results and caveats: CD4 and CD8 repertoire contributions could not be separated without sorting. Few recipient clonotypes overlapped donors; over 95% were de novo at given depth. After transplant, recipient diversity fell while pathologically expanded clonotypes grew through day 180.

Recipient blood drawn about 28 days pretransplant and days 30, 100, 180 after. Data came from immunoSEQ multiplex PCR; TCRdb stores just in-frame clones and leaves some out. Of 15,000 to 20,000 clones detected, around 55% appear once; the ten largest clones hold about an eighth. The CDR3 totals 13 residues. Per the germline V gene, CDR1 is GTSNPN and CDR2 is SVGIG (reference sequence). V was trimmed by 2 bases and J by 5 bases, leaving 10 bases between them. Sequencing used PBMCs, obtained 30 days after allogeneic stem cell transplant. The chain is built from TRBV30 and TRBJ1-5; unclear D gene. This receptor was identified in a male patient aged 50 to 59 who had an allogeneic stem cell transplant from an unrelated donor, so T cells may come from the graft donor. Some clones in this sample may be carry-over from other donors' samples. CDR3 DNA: TGTGCCTGGAGTCGAGGGTATGATCAGCCCCAGCATTTT. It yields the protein CAWSRGYDQPQHF.